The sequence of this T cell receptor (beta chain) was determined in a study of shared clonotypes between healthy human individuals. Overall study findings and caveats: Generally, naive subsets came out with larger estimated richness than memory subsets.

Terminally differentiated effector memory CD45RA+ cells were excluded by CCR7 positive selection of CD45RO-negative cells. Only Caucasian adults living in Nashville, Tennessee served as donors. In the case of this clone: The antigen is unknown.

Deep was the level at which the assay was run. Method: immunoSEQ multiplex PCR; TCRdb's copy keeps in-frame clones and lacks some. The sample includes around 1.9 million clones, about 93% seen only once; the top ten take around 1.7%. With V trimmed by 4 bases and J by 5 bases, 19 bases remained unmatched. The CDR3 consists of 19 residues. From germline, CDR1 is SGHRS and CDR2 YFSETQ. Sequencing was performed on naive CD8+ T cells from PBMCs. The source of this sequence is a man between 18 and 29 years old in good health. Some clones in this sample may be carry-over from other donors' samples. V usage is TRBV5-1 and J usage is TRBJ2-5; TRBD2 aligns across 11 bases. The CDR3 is CASSPHPTSGIYNWETQYF. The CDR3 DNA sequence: TGCGCCAGCAGCCCACACCCGACTAGCGGGATATATAATTGGGAGACCCAGTACTTC.